This TCR beta chain appears in the sequencing data of a study of vaccination and CD4 T cells after COVID-19. Study-wide context: With a range of 35 to 161, the median interval from diagnosis to drawing post-COVID samples was around 100 days.

Treatment reported: roughly nine-day PBMC culture with coronavirus spike peptide pools or control peptides (ViraFEST assay). A negative selection step was used to isolate CD4+ T cells once culture had run for under 11 days. As to this clonotype: Its specificity is not known.

The Oncomine TCR Beta short-read assay generated sequence data from the DNA of cultured CD4+ T cells. Scientists extracted genomic DNA from CD4+ T cells grown in culture. TCRdb re-analysed the PCR reads in MiXCR, keeping a single row per CDR3 protein. The sample contains about 13,000 distinct CDR3 sequences, approximately 74% of which appear only once. CDR1 and CDR2 (germline): SEHNR, FQNEAQ (reference sequence). V lost 5 bases, J lost 7 bases, and 8 bases lay in between. The CDR3 runs to 11 residues. The receptor was derived from a human donor who received a COVID-19 vaccine. Sequenced here: CD4+ T cells from blood, cultured in vitro, sampled after SARS-CoV-2 vaccination. The chain joins TRBV7-9 to TRBJ1-1; no definite D call. CDR3 DNA: TGTGCCAGCAGCGTCAGGCTTGAAGCTTTCTTT. It is translated as CASSVRLEAFF.